The clone carrying this T cell receptor beta chain was detected ten times or more. Its antigen is not known. The data were taken from a study of breast tumors, draining lymph nodes, adjacent tissues. Study-wide results and caveats: Compared with basal-like, luminal-like tumors shared significantly more repertoire with nontumor tissue. Tumor repertoires ranked between lymph nodes and nontumor tissue in diversity, with V and J gene preferences. Data fit most tumor T cells coming from lymph node, expanding in tumor.

MiXCR was run by TCRdb on the multiplex PCR reads, yielding one entry per CDR3 protein. The sample has 270,000 or so distinct CDR3 sequences, roughly 31% seen once. Breast cancer patients provided tissue from their axillary draining lymph nodes. The TCR originated in a female donor with breast cancer. Some clones in this sample may be carry-over from other donors' samples. The sample consisted of axillary lymph node tissue.

This chain's CDR3 is CAWSVRALGGYTF. The CDR3 DNA is TGTGCCTGGAGTGTGAGGGCCCTGGGCGGCTACACCTTC. The J gene is TRBJ1-2, the V gene TRBV30; no reliable D call. CDR3 length equals 13 residues. The germline V gene has CDR1 GTSNPN and CDR2 SVGIG (reference sequence). V was clipped by 0 bases and J by 8 bases, with 13 bases between them. The whole variable domain, remainder taken from reference TRBV30 and TRBJ1-2, is SQTIHQWPATLVQPVGSPLSLECTVEGTSNPNLYWYRQAAGRGLQLLFYSVGIGQISSEVPQNLSASRPQDRQFILSSKKLLLSDSGFYLCAWSVRALGGYTFGSGTRLTVV.